A single sample gave rise to the 3 T cell receptor beta chains below, sequenced in a study of cytomegalovirus exposure and HLA in healthy donors. Amplification used 60 Vbeta primers and 13 Jbeta primers. The table came from immunoSEQ multiplex PCR; TCRdb's copy has only in-frame clones and leaves some out. The sample consists of approximately 180,000 clones, over 75% of them appearing once. The sequencing sample was made of PBMCs. All receptors derive from a girl less than two years old in good health and CMV-seronegative.

The V and J genes are TRBV7-8 and TRBJ2-7; TRBD2 aligns across 9 bases. Germline lookup yields CDR1 SGHVS and CDR2 FQNEAQ. This CDR3 comprises 14 residues. V dropped 5 bases and J dropped 7; count of bases not matched to a gene: 9. The CDR3 loop reads CASSKPGLADEQYF. The DNA for the CDR3 is TGTGCCAGCAGCAAACCGGGACTAGCTGATGAGCAGTACTTC.

Points on this clone: Because the CDR3 is missing its conserved closing phenylalanine or tryptophan, this is likely a read error. V usage is TRBV5-6 and J usage is TRBJ2-7; TRBD1 might be the D (6 bases). Trimming pared 7 bases from V and 3 bases from J, leaving 11 bases between. Per germline, CDR1 SGHDT and CDR2 YYEEEE. The CDR3 is 12 amino acids. The CDR3 DNA sequence: TGTGCCAGCTCTACAGGGAGCTACGAGCAGTACCTC. Residues: CASSTGSYEQYL.

The chain has TRBV7-2 and TRBJ2-5; D may be TRBD2 (5 bases). This CDR3 comprises 14 residues. Per the germline V gene, CDR1 is SGHTA and CDR2 is FQGNSA. V shed 8 bases and J shed 4 bases, with 17 bases lying between them. The CDR3 sequence: CASSLRASVETQYF. DNA of the CDR3: TGTGCCAGCTCACTGAGGGCTAGTGTAGAGACCCAGTACTTC.